This TCR beta chain was captured by sequencing in a study of cytomegalovirus exposure and HLA in healthy donors. The V gene's germline CDR1 is MNHEY and CDR2 SVGAGI. The V end lost 0 bases, the J end lost 2 bases, and 5 bases lay between the germline ends. The CDR3 covers 14 residues. PCR employed 60 Vbeta and 13 Jbeta primers. Libraries were prepared by immunoSEQ multiplex PCR; TCRdb keeps only in-frame clonotypes and omits some of them. This table has around 300,000 clones, roughly 90% appearing once. This clone was seen a few times. The material sequenced was PBMCs. This clonotype was sampled from a woman in her late teens or twenties in good health and CMV-seronegative. The chain recombines TRBV6-5 with TRBJ1-3; no reliable D call. The CDR3 region is CASSYSTPGNTIYF. CDR3 sequence (DNA): TGTGCCAGCAGTTACTCCACACCTGGAAACACCATATATTTT.